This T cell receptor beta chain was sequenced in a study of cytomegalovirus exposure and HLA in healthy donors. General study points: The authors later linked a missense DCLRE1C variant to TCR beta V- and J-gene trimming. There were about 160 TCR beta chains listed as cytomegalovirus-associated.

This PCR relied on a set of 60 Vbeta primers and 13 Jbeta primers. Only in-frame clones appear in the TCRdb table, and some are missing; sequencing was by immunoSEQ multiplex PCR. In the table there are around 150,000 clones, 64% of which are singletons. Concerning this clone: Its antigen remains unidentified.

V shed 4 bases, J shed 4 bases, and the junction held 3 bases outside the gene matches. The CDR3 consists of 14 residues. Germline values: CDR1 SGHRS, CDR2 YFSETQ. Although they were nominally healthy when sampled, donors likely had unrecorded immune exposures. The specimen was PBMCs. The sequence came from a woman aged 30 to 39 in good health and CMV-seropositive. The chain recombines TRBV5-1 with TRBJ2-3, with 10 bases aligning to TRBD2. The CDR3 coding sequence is TGCGCCAGCAGCGAGCGGGGGGGCCCAGATACGCAGTATTTT. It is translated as CASSERGGPDTQYF.